This T cell receptor (beta chain) came from a study of blood T cell repertoires in COVID-19. Study-wide background: Collection of acute and convalescent COVID-19 samples took place in the United States, Italy and Spain. T cells, B-cell-depleted T cells, or PBMCs supplied cDNA or gDNA.

The CDR3 spans 14 residues. V dropped 5 bases and J dropped 5 bases, with 15 bases sitting between them. Germline V gene lookup returns CDR1 SGHAT and CDR2 FQDESV (reference sequence). Study processing details: It was from reference gene primer amplification that nucleated cell counts were estimated. Measured with immunoSEQ multiplex PCR; TCRdb has only the in-frame clones, and not every one. The V and J calls and clone size were taken over from that table, and D and trimming were inferred from the DNA. The table records around 310,000 clones, around nine tenths of them present only once. The sequencing input was peripheral blood. J is TRBJ2-5 and V is TRBV11-1, with D possibly TRBD2 on 5 matching bases. This TCR derives from a woman aged 45-65 years with active or convalescent COVID-19. CDR3 in DNA: TGTGCCAGCAGCGCATCGAGAGGGCGGGAGACCCAGTACTTC. Translating gives CASSASRGRETQYF.